What follows is one T cell receptor beta chain and its context. The data are from a study of blood T cell repertoires in COVID-19. CDR1 and CDR2 from the germline V gene are LNHDA and SQIVND (reference sequence). The J segment lost 4 bases and the V segment lost 4 bases, leaving 9 bases of the junction unmatched. CDR3 length: 16 amino acids. The repertoire was sequenced with immunoSEQ multiplex PCR; TCRdb's copy has only in-frame clones and lacks some. This sample has fewer than 700,000 clones; approximately 91% occur once, and the top ten carry roughly 7.3%. The clonotype originates from a woman aged 45-59 years with COVID-19, enrolled during active disease. Input material: peripheral blood. The gene calls are TRBV19 and TRBJ2-3; TRBD1 matches at 9 bases. This chain's CDR3 is CASSTPPGQGADTQYF. The CDR3 nucleotides read TGTGCCAGTAGTACCCCACCGGGACAGGGTGCAGATACGCAGTATTTT. The whole variable domain, filled in from reference TRBV19 and TRBJ2-3, reads DGGITQSPKYLFRKEGQNVTLSCEQNLNHDAMYWYRQDPGQGLRLIYYSQIVNDFQKGDIAEGYSVSREKKESFPLTVTSAQKNPTAFYLCASSTPPGQGADTQYFGPGTRLTVL.